The 10 T cell receptor beta chains given below trace back to one sample, sequenced in a study of Graves' ophthalmopathy and Graves' hyperthyroidism. CDR3 regions of TCR beta were amplified from RNA transcripts. In the first round, RT-PCR was carried out with HTBI primers, and a multiplex PCR formed the second round. From the multiplex PCR reads, TCRdb called clonotypes with MiXCR, one entry per CDR3 protein. The sample includes fewer than 400,000 distinct CDR3 sequences, approximately 20% of them seen just once. Sample: peripheral blood. These receptor sequences come from a woman aged 18-29 years with Graves' ophthalmopathy.

The rearrangement uses TRBV30 and TRBJ1-2; 8 bases map to TRBD1. Unmatched junction bases numbered 2, after V lost 1 base and J lost 4 bases. The germline CDR1 and CDR2 sequences are GTSNPN and SVGIG (reference sequence). This CDR3 region has 13 residues. In DNA form, the CDR3 reads TGTGCCTGGAGTGCCGACAGGGGCTATGGCTACACCTTC. It codes for CAWSADRGYGYTF. The full variable domain, with the rest looked up from reference TRBV30 and TRBJ1-2, is SQTIHQWPATLVQPVGSPLSLECTVEGTSNPNLYWYRQAAGRGLQLLFYSVGIGQISSEVPQNLSASRPQDRQFILSSKKLLLSDSGFYLCAWSADRGYGYTFGSGTRLTVV.

The chain recombines TRBV20-1 with TRBJ2-7; D is uncertain. Germline V gene lookup returns CDR1 DFQATT and CDR2 SNEGSKA (reference sequence). This CDR3 comprises 11 residues. V dropped 1 base and J dropped 4 bases, with 5 bases sitting between them. CDR3 amino acids: CSARGFYEQYF. In DNA form, the CDR3 reads TGCAGTGCTAGAGGGTTTTACGAGCAGTACTTC.

This clonotype was observed at least ten times. This chain connects TRBV7-2 to TRBJ1-6; D is unclear. The CDR3 length is 15 residues. V gave up 8 bases and J gave up 0 bases, with 11 bases separating them. Germline V gene lookup returns CDR1 SGHTA and CDR2 FQGNSA. This chain's CDR3 is CASGERSSYNSPLHF. The DNA for the CDR3 is TGTGCCAGCGGCGAACGGAGCTCCTATAATTCACCCCTCCACTTT. Full variable domain (missing parts from reference TRBV7-2 and TRBJ1-6): GAGVSQSPSNKVTEKGKDVELRCDPISGHTALYWYRQSLGQGLEFLIYFQGNSAPDKSGLPSDRFSAERTGGSVSTLTIQRTQQEDSAVYLCASGERSSYNSPLHFGNGTRLTVT.

Ten or more counts support this clonotype. The chain combines TRBV10-3 with TRBJ2-5; 10 bases match TRBD2. CDR3 length: 15 residues. V shed 8 bases, J shed 1 base, and the junction held 7 bases outside the gene matches. CDR1 ENHRY and CDR2 SYGVKD come from the germline V gene. The CDR3 loop reads CAIQQASGSQETQYF. The CDR3 region has the DNA TGTGCCATCCAACAGGCTAGCGGGAGCCAAGAGACCCAGTACTTC.

The sample holds many counts of this clonotype. The V call is TRBV28, the J call TRBJ2-7; tentatively, D is TRBD2 (7 bases). Trimming removed 3 bases from V and 1 base from J, with 16 bases in between. Germline CDR1 and CDR2: MDHEN and SYDVKM. The CDR3 covers 16 residues. The CDR3 bases are TGTGCCAGCAGTTTGGATGGGAGGGGGTTGTCCTACGAGCAGTACTTC. Translated, it gives CASSLDGRGLSYEQYF.

The genes are TRBV27 and TRBJ2-7; perhaps TRBD2 as D (6 bases). V lost 3 bases and J 0 bases, leaving 15 bases between the germline ends. The CDR3 runs to 16 residues. CDR1 and CDR2 from the germline V gene are MNHEY and SMNVEV (reference sequence). CDR3 DNA sequence: TGTGCCAGCAGTTTGTGGACGGGAGTTACCTCCTACGAGCAGTACTTC. As protein: CASSLWTGVTSYEQYF.

This clonotype has just a few counts. The J gene is TRBJ1-2, the V gene TRBV6-5; 7 bases are a match to TRBD1. This CDR3 has 15 residues. Trimming removed 4 bases from V and 4 bases from J; junction bases left unmatched: 9. Germline V gene sequence: CDR1 MNHEY, CDR2 SVGAGI. The CDR3 nucleotides are TGTGCCAGCAGTTCCGCCGACAGGGCAGGCTATGGCTACACCTTC. Its protein product is CASSSADRAGYGYTF.

This clonotype was recorded many times. The chain uses TRBV7-2 and TRBJ2-7; the match to TRBD1 covers 9 bases. V lost 7 bases, J lost 0 bases, and 7 bases stayed unmatched. This CDR3 comprises 15 residues. Germline lookup yields CDR1 SGHTA and CDR2 FQGNSA. CDR3 in DNA: TGTGCCAGCACCCTGGACAGGGGTAGCTCCTACGAGCAGTACTTC. Translated, it gives CASTLDRGSSYEQYF.

In its sample, this clonotype was seen many times. V and J are TRBV20-1 and TRBJ2-5; TRBD1 agrees at 8 bases. The CDR3 length is 20 residues. The V and J ends lost 0 bases and 5 bases, in that order; junction bases with no gene match: 23. The germline CDR1 and CDR2 sequences are DFQATT and SNEGSKA (reference sequence). This chain's CDR3 is CSARDIDGGSGQGMSETQYF. In DNA, the CDR3 is TGCAGTGCTAGAGATATTGACGGGGGCAGCGGACAGGGCATGTCGGAGACCCAGTACTTC.

This clonotype has ten or more counts. The chain is built from TRBV28 and TRBJ1-6; weak D call: TRBD1 (5 bases). The CDR3 consists of 14 residues. The ends were cut back, 3 bases at V and 10 bases at J, with 13 bases in the middle. Germline CDR1 reads MDHEN; CDR2 reads SYDVKM. CDR3 sequence reads: CASSLGQDGSPLHF. As DNA, the CDR3 is TGTGCCAGCAGTTTGGGGCAGGATGGATCACCCCTCCACTTT.